This TCR beta chain stems from a study of blood T cells in healthy people across ages. Overall study results and limits: Investigators treated diversity estimates from one million T cells as underestimates. The lack of PBMC sorting stopped any conclusive naive versus antigen-experienced comparison. Unknown donor CMV status possibly confounded expanded clonotype changes.

The CDR3 spans 14 residues. On this clonotype: Its antigen is not identified.

Sample-barcoded 5' priming and a J-beta primer mix drove a second PCR of about 6 to 11 cycles. Every cDNA molecule carried a tag from a template-switch adaptor bearing 12 random nucleotides. TCRdb passed the 5' RACE reads through MiXCR, listing each CDR3 protein once. The sample gives roughly 1.4 million distinct CDR3 sequences, 59% of which show up once; roughly 7% is in the top ten. This chain links TRBV21-1 with TRBJ2-7; TRBD2, the table's D call, was not compared with the DNA. TRBV21-1 is recorded as a pseudogene. The sequenced material came from blood. The TCR sequence derives from a man aged 18-30 years in good health. CDR3 coding DNA: TGTGCCAGCAGCAAGCTAGCGGGAGATTCCGAGCAGTACTTC. Translating gives CASSKLAGDSEQYF.